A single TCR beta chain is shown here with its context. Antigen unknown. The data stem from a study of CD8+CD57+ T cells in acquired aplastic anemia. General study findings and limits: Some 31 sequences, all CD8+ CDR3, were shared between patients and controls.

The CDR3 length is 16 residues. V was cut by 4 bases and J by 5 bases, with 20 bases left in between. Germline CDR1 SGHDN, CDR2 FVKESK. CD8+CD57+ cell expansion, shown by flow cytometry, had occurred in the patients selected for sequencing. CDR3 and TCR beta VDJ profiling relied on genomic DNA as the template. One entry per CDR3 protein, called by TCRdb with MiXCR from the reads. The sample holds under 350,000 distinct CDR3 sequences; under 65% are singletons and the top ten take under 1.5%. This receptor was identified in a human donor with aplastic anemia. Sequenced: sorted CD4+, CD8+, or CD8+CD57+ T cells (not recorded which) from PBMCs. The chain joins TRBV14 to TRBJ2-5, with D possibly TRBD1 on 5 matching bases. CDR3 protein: CASSLQGGRAQETQYF. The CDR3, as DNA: TGTGCCAGCAGCCTCCAAGGTGGCAGGGCGCAGGAGACCCAGTACTTC.